These 9 T cell receptor beta chains were sequenced from one sample in a study of CD8 T cells in ankylosing spondylitis. TCRdb ran MiXCR on the 5' RACE reads and lists one entry per CDR3 protein. The sample records roughly 260,000 distinct CDR3 sequences, roughly 20% being singletons. The sample consisted of blood, either unsorted or a sorted T cell fraction (not recorded which). All receptors come from a male donor with ankylosing spondylitis or in good health (not recorded which).

This clonotype has more than one count but fewer than ten. The rearrangement joins TRBV20-1 to TRBJ2-1; D unclear. CDR3 length equals 15 residues. The germline V gene has CDR1 DFQATT and CDR2 SNEGSKA (reference sequence). V lost 4 bases to trimming and J lost 2 bases, with 15 bases between them. The CDR3 here is CSATTTRLPYNEQFF. CDR3 DNA sequence: TGCAGTGCTACCACGACCCGGCTCCCCTACAATGAGCAGTTCTTC.

This chain uses TRBV27 with TRBJ2-1, with D perhaps matching TRBD1 (6 bases). The CDR3 spans 15 residues. Germline values: CDR1 MNHEY, CDR2 SMNVEV (reference sequence). With 5 bases removed from V and 5 bases from J, the gap between germline ends came to 16 bases. CDR3 nucleotides: TGTGCCAGCAGTCGTGGACAGTTGGGGGACAATGAGCAGTTCTTC. Translating gives CASSRGQLGDNEQFF.

The chain has TRBV9 and TRBJ2-7, with D unclear. Trimming shortened V by 0 bases and J by 5 bases, and 12 bases separated the two germline ends. CDR3 size: 14 residues. In germline, CDR1 is SGDLS, CDR2 YYNGEE. CDR3 DNA sequence: TGTGCCAGCAGCGTAGGTCCCGAGGTCCACGAGCAGTACGTC. Amino acid sequence: CASSVGPEVHEQYV.

This clonotype was seen only a few times. V usage is TRBV12-3 or TRBV12-4 and J usage is TRBJ1-3, with D tentatively TRBD1 (6 bases). This CDR3 region has 15 residues. V lost 6 bases, J lost 0 bases, and 12 bases lay in between. This CDR3 reads CASRTTGSSGNTIYF. CDR3 DNA sequence: TGTGCCAGCAGAACCACAGGGTCCTCTGGAAACACCATATATTTT.

This clonotype was detected ten times or more. This chain connects TRBV12-3 or TRBV12-4 to TRBJ2-2; 10 bases are a match to TRBD2. After removal of 6 bases from V and 4 bases from J, the junction contained 5 bases not matched to a gene. This CDR3 contains 15 residues. The CDR3, as DNA: TGTGCCAGCAGAATAGCGGGAGGACCCACCGGGGAGCTGTTTTTT. Translating gives CASRIAGGPTGELFF.

V is TRBV3-1 and J is TRBJ2-6, with TRBD2 as a possible D gene (5 bases). This CDR3 comprises 17 residues. CDR1 LGHDT and CDR2 YNNKEL come from the germline V gene (reference sequence). V lost 1 base to trimming and J lost 1 base, with 11 bases between them. The CDR3 sequence is CASSQAGSSSGANVLTF. In DNA form, the CDR3 reads TGTGCCAGCAGCCAAGCGGGATCTTCATCTGGGGCCAACGTCCTGACTTTC.

This clonotype was observed a handful of times. V gene TRBV20-1 combines with J gene TRBJ1-5; 9 nucleotides match TRBD1. With 6 bases clipped from V and 6 bases from J, the junction kept 6 bases outside the gene matches. The germline V gene encodes CDR1 DFQATT and CDR2 SNEGSKA (reference sequence). The CDR3 runs to 13 residues. CDR3 loop: CSARTGVVQPQHF. The CDR3 DNA reads as TGCAGTGCCAGGACAGGGGTGGTTCAGCCCCAGCATTTT.

This clonotype was observed a few times. Here the CDR3 DNA reads TGCGCCAGCAGATACTCCGGGACCCTCTCCTACAATGAGCAGTTCTTC. Translating gives CASRYSGTLSYNEQFF. The rearrangement joins TRBV4-1 to TRBJ2-1; either TRBD1 or TRBD2 may fit D (5 bases each). The CDR3 has 16 residues. The germline V and J ends were trimmed by 6 bases and 0 bases, with 15 bases remaining between them. Germline CDR1 MGHRA, CDR2 YSYEKL.

This clonotype was seen repeatedly, ten times or more. The chain couples TRBV7-6 to TRBJ2-4; a weak D match, TRBD2 (6 bases). The V end was cut by 5 bases, the J end by 8 bases, with 13 bases between. The length of the CDR3 is 13 residues. Germline CDR1 and CDR2: SGHVS and FNYEAQ. The chain's CDR3 is CASSPWGEYIQYF. The CDR3 DNA is TGTGCCAGCAGCCCGTGGGGGGAGTACATTCAGTACTTC. Complete variable domain (other parts from reference TRBV7-6 and TRBJ2-4): GAGVSQSPRYKVTKRGQDVALRCDPISGHVSLYWYRQALGQGPEFLTYFNYEAQQDKSGLPNDRFSAERPEGSISTLTIQRTEQRDSAMYRCASSPWGEYIQYFGAGTRLSVL.